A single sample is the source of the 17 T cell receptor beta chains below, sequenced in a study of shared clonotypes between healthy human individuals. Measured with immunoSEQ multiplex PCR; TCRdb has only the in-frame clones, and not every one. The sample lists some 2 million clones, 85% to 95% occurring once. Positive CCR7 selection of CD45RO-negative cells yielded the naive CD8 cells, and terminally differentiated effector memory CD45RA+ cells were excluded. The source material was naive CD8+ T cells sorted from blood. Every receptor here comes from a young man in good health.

The CDR3 DNA is TGTGCCAGCAGTCTCCTTACCCCCTGGGGGGGGATTGGCTACACCTTC. This translates into CASSLLTPWGGIGYTF. The V and J genes are TRBV27 and TRBJ1-2; TRBD1 might be the D (5 bases). V dropped 5 bases and J dropped 7 bases, with 23 bases sitting between them. The CDR3 runs 16 residues. In germline, CDR1 is MNHEY, CDR2 SMNVEV (reference sequence).

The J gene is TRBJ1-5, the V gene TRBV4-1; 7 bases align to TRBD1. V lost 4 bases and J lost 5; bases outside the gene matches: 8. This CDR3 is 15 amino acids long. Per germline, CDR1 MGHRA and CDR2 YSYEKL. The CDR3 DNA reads TGCGCCAGCAGCCGAGGGACAGAAGGGGATCAGCCCCAGCATTTT. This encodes CASSRGTEGDQPQHF.

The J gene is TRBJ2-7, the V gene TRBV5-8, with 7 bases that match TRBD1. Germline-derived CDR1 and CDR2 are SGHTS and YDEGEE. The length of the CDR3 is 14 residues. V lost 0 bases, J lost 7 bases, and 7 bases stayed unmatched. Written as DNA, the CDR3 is TGTGCCAGCAGCTTGGCCCTTACAGGGGTGGAGCAGTACTTC. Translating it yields CASSLALTGVEQYF.

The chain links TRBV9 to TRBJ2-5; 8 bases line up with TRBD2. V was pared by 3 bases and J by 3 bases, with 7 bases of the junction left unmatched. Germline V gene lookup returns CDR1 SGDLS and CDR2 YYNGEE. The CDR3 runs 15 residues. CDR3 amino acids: CASSERGGPEETQYF. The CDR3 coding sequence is TGTGCCAGCAGCGAACGGGGGGGCCCCGAAGAGACCCAGTACTTC. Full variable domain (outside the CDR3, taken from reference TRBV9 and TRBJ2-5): DSGVTQTPKHLITATGQRVTLRCSPRSGDLSVYWYQQSLDQGLQFLIQYYNGEERAKGNILERFSAQQFPDLHSELNLSSLELGDSALYFCASSERGGPEETQYFGPGTRLLVL.

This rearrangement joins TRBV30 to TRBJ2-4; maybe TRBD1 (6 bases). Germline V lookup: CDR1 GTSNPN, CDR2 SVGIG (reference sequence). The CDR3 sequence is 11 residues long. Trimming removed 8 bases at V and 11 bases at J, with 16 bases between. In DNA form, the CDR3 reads TGTGCCACGGACCAGGGGTATTTTCAGTACTTC. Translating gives CATDQGYFQYF.

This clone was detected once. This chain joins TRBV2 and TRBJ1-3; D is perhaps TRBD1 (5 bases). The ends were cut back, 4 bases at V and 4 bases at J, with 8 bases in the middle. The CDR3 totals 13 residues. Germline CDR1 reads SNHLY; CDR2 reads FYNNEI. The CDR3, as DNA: TGTGCCAGCAGTGCCGGACACGGAAACACCATATATTTT. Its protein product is CASSAGHGNTIYF.

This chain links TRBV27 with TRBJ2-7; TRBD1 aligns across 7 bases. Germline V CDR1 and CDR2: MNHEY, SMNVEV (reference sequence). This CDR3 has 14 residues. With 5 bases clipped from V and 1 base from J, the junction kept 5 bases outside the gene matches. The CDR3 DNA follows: TGTGCCAGCAGTCAGTCGGGACAGTCCTACGAGCAGTACTTC. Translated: CASSQSGQSYEQYF.

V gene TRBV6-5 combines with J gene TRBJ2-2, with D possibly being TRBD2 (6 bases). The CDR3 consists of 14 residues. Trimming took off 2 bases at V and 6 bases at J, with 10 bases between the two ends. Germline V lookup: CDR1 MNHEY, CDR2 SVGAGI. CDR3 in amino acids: CASSYRETAGELFF. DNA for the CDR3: TGTGCCAGCAGTTACCGGGAGACGGCCGGGGAGCTGTTTTTT.

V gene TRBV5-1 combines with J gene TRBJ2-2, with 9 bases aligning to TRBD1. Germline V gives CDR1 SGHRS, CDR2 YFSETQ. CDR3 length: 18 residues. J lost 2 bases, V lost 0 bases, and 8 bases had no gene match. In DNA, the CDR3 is TGCGCCAGCAGCTTGGCCTCCACGGACAGGGGAAACACCGGGGAGCTGTTTTTT. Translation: CASSLASTDRGNTGELFF.

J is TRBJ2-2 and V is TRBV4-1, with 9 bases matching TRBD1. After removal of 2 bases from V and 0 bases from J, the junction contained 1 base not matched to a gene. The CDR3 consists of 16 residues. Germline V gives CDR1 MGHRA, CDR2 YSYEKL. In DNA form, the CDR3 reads TGCGCCAGCAGCCAACACAGGGGGCCGAACACCGGGGAGCTGTTTTTT. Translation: CASSQHRGPNTGELFF.

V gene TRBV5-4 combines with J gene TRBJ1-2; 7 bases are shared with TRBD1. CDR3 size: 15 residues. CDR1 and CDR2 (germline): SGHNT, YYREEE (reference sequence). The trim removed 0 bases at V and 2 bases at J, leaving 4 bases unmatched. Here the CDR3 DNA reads TGTGCCAGCAGCTTGGGCGGGGACAGCAACTATGGCTACACCTTC. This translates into CASSLGGDSNYGYTF.

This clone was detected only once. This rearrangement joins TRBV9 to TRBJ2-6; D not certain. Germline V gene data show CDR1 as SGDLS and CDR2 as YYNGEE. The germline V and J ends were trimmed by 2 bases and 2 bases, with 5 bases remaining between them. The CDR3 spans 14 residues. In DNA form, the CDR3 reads TGTGCCAGCAGCGTTCGTCCTGGGGCCAACGTCCTGACTTTC. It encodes CASSVRPGANVLTF.

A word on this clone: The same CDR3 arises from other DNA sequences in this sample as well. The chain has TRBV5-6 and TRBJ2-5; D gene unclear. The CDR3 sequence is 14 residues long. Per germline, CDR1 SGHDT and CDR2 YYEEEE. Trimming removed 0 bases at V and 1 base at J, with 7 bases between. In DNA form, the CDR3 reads TGTGCCAGCAGCTTGGCCCCCTCCCAAGAGACCCAGTACTTC. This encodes CASSLAPSQETQYF.

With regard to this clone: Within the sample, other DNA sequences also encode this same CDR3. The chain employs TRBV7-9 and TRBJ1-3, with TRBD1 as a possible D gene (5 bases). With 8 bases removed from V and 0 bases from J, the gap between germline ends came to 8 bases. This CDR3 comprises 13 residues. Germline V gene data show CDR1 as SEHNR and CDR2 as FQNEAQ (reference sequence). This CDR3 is CASGDSSGNTIYF. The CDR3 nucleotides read TGTGCCAGCGGGGACTCCTCTGGAAACACCATATATTTT.

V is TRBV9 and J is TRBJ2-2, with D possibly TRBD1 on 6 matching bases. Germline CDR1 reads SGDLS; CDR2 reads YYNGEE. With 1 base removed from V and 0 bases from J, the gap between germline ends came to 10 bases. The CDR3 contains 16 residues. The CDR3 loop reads CASSVRRTANTGELFF. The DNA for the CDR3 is TGTGCCAGCAGCGTAAGAAGGACAGCGAACACCGGGGAGCTGTTTTTT. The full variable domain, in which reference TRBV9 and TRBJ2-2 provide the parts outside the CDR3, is DSGVTQTPKHLITATGQRVTLRCSPRSGDLSVYWYQQSLDQGLQFLIQYYNGEERAKGNILERFSAQQFPDLHSELNLSSLELGDSALYFCASSVRRTANTGELFFGEGSRLTVL.

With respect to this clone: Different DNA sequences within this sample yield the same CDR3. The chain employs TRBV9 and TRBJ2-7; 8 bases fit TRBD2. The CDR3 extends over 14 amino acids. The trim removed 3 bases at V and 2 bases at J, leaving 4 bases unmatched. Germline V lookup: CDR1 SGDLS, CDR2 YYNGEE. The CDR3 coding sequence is TGTGCCAGCAGCGGCACTAGCGGCCCCTACGAGCAGTACTTC. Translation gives CASSGTSGPYEQYF.

The CDR3 sequence: CASSTRTSGRVRGTDTQYF. CDR3 in DNA: TGTGCCAGCAGTACCAGGACTAGCGGGAGGGTGAGGGGCACAGATACGCAGTATTTT. V gene TRBV27 combines with J gene TRBJ2-3, with 15 bases lining up with TRBD2. Unmatched junction bases numbered 10, after V lost 5 bases and J lost 1 base. The germline V gene encodes CDR1 MNHEY and CDR2 SMNVEV (reference sequence). This CDR3 is built from 19 residues.